This T cell receptor (beta chain) was found in a study of vaccination and CD4 T cells after COVID-19. Germline values: CDR1 MNHEY, CDR2 SMNVEV (reference sequence). The CDR3 spans 14 residues. V gave up 6 bases and J gave up 3 bases; unmatched junction bases: 5. Treatment indicated: 10-day PBMC culture with coronavirus spike peptide pools or control peptides (ViraFEST assay). The unexposed donor gave CD4+ T cells before the COVID-19 pandemic (2011-2018). Sequenced with the Oncomine TCR Beta short-read assay was DNA taken from cultured CD4+ T cells. From the PCR reads, TCRdb called clonotypes with MiXCR, one entry per CDR3 protein. The data show approximately 6,100 distinct CDR3 sequences, with around 32% seen just once and roughly 36% held by the top ten. This clonotype is medium-sized (0.01 to 0.1%). The antigen remains undetermined.

The sequenced material came from CD4+ T cells from blood, cultured in vitro. V usage is TRBV27 and J usage is TRBJ1-3; 7 nucleotides align to TRBD1. The TCR originated in a human donor in good health. The CDR3 DNA is TGTGCCAGCAGCAAGACAGGGAGTGGAAACACCATATATTTT. This gives the protein CASSKTGSGNTIYF.